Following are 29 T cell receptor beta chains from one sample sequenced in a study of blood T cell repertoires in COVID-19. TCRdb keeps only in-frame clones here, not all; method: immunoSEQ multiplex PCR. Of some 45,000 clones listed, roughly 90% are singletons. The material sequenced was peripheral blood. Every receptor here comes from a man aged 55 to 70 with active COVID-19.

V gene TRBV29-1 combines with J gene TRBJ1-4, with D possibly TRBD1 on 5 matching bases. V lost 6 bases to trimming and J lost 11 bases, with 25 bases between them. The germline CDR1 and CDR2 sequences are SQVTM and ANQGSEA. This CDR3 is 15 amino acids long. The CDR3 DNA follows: TGCAGCGTGGAAACCCAACAGAGCCCGGGGGGGAAACTGTTTTTT. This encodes CSVETQQSPGGKLFF. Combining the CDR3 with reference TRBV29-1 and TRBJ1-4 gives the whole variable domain SAVISQKPSRDICQRGTSLTIQCQVDSQVTMMFWYRQQPGQSLTLIATANQGSEATYESGFVIDKFPISRPNLTFSTLTVSNMSPEDSSIYLCSVETQQSPGGKLFFGSGTQLSVL.

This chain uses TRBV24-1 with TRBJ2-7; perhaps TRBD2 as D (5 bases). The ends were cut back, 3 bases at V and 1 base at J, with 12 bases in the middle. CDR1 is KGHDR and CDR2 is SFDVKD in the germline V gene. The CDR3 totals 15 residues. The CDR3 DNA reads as TGTGCCACCAGTGATGGAGGAGACCTTTCCTACGAGCAGTACTTC. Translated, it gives CATSDGGDLSYEQYF.

The CDR3 sequence is CAWSHPGREQYF. The CDR3 nucleotides are TGTGCCTGGAGCCACCCTGGGCGCGAGCAGTACTTC. The chain employs TRBV30 and TRBJ2-7; D gene ambiguous. Germline V gives CDR1 GTSNPN, CDR2 SVGIG (reference sequence). The CDR3 totals 12 residues. Trimming stripped 3 bases from V and 6 bases from J, with 12 bases between. Variable domain in full (rest from reference TRBV30 and TRBJ2-7): SQTIHQWPATLVQPVGSPLSLECTVEGTSNPNLYWYRQAAGRGLQLLFYSVGIGQISSEVPQNLSASRPQDRQFILSSKKLLLSDSGFYLCAWSHPGREQYFGPGTRLTVT.

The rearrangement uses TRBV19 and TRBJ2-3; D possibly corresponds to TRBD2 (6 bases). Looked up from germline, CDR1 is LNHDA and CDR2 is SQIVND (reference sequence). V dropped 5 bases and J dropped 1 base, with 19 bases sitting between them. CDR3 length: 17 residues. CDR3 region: CASSSPTGVRGTDTQYF. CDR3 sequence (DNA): TGTGCCAGTAGTTCCCCCACGGGGGTCCGGGGCACAGATACGCAGTATTTT.

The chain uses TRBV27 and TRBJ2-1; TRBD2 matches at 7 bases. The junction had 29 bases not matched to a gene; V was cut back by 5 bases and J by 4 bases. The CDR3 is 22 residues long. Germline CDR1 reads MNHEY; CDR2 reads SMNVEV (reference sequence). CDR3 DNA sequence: TGTGCCAGCAGTCCCCAAACATCGGATCCGGGACTATCGGGACTTGCATACAATGAGCAGTTCTTC. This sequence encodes CASSPQTSDPGLSGLAYNEQFF.

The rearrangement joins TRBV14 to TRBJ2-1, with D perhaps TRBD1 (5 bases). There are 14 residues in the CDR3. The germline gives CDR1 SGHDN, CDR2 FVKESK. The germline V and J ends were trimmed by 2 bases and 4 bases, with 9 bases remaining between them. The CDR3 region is CASSQLGEYNEQFF. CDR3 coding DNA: TGTGCCAGCAGCCAACTAGGGGAATACAATGAGCAGTTCTTC.

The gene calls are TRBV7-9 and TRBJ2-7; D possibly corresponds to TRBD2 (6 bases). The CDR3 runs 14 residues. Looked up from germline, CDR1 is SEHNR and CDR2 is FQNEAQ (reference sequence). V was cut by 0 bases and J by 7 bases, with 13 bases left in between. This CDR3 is CASSLAMEGREQYF. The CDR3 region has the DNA TGTGCCAGCAGCTTAGCGATGGAGGGAAGGGAGCAGTACTTC.

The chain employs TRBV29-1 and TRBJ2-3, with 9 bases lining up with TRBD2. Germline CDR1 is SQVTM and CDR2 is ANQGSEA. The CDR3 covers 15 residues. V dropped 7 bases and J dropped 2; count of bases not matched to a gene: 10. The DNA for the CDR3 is TGCAGCGGTCTAGCGGGAACTAGATCCACAGATACGCAGTATTTT. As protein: CSGLAGTRSTDTQYF.

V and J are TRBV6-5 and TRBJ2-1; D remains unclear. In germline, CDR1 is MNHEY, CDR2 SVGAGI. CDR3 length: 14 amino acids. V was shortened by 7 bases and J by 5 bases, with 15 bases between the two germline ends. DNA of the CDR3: TGTGCCAGCAAATGGGTCCAAGGAGACAATGAGCAGTTCTTC. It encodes CASKWVQGDNEQFF.

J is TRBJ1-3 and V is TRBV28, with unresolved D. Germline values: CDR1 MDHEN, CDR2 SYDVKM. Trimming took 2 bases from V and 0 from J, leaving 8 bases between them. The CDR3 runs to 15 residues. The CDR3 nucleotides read TGTGCCAGCAGTTTACGGCGGAGCTCTGGAAACACCATATATTTT. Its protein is CASSLRRSSGNTIYF.

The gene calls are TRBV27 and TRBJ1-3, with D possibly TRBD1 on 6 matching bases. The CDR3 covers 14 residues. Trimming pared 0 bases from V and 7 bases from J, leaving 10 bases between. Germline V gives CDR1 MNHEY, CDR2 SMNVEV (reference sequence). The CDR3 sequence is CASSLSTTGNTIYF. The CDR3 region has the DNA TGTGCCAGCAGTTTATCAACCACAGGGAACACCATATATTTT.

The CDR3 nucleotides are TGTGCCTGGAGGGGGAGGGAAAATTCACCCCTCCACTTT. It translates to CAWRGRENSPLHF. The V call is TRBV30, the J call TRBJ1-6; D gene unclear. Germline V lookup: CDR1 GTSNPN, CDR2 SVGIG (reference sequence). V dropped 3 bases and J dropped 7 bases, with 10 bases sitting between them. This CDR3 is built from 13 residues.

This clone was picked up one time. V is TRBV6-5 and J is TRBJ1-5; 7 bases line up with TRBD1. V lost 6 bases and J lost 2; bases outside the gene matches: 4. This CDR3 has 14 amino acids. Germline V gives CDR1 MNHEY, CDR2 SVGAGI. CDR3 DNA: TGTGCCAGCAGAGCAACAGGGGGCAATCAGCCCCAGCATTTT. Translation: CASRATGGNQPQHF.

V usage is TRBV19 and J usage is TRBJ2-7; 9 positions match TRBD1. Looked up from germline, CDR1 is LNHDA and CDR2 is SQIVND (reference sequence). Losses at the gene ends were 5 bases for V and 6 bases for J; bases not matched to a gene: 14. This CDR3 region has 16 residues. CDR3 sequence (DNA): TGTGCCAGTAGTGAACCCGGGACAGGGTTGATGGGCGAGCAGTACTTC. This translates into CASSEPGTGLMGEQYF.

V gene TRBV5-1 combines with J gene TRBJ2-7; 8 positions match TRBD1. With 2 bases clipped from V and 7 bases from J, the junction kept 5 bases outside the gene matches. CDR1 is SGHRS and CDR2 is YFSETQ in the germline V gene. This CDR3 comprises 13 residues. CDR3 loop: CASSFQGAREQYF. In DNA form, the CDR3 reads TGCGCCAGCAGCTTCCAGGGGGCGCGAGAGCAGTACTTC.

As DNA, the CDR3 is TGTGCCAGTAGTATAGACTGGGGGGAACACTACAATGAGCAGTTCTTC. This translates into CASSIDWGEHYNEQFF. V usage is TRBV19 and J usage is TRBJ2-1, with D tentatively TRBD2 (6 bases). The CDR3 is made up of 16 amino acids. V was trimmed by 0 bases and J by 3 bases, leaving 12 bases between them. The germline V gene encodes CDR1 LNHDA and CDR2 SQIVND (reference sequence).

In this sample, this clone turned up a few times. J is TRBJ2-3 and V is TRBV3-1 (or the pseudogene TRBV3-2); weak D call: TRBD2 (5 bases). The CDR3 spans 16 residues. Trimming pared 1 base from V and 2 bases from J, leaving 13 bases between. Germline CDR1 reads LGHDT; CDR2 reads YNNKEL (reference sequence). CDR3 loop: CASSQGDSDITDTQYF. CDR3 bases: TGTGCCAGCAGCCAAGGGGATAGCGATATCACAGATACGCAGTATTTT.

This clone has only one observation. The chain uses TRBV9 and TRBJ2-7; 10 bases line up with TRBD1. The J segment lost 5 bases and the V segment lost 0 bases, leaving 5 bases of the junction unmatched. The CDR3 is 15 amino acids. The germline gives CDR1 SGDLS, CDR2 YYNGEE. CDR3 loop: CASSVGGTGADEQYF. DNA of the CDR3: TGTGCCAGCAGCGTAGGCGGGACAGGGGCGGACGAGCAGTACTTC.

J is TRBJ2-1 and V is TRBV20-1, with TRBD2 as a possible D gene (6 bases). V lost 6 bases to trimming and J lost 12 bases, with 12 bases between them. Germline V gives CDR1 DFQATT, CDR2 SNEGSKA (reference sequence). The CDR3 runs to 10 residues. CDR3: CSAPGTWQFF. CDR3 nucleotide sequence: TGCAGTGCACCCGGGACTTGGCAGTTCTTC.

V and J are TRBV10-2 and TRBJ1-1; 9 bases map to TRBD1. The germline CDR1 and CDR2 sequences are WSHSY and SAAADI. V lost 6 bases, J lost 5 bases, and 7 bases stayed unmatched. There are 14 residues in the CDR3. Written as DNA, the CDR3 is TGCGCCAGCAGCGAACAGGGGGCGATGACTGAAGCTTTCTTT. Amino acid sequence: CASSEQGAMTEAFF.

CDR3 bases: TGTGCCATCAGTGGGGGGACAGGGCGCGGCTACACCTTC. This sequence encodes CAISGGTGRGYTF. The chain uses TRBV10-3 and TRBJ1-2; 9 bases map to TRBD1. Trimming removed 4 bases from V and 8 bases from J; junction bases left unmatched: 5. This CDR3 is built from 13 residues. Germline V gene sequence: CDR1 ENHRY, CDR2 SYGVKD.

The CDR3: CATSDFGSGRASYNEQFF. CDR3 in DNA: TGTGCCACCAGTGATTTTGGTAGCGGGAGGGCTAGCTACAATGAGCAGTTCTTC. The chain recombines TRBV24-1 with TRBJ2-1, with 11 bases that match TRBD2. V was clipped by 1 base and J by 3 bases; unmatched bases: 7. This CDR3 contains 18 residues. In germline, CDR1 is KGHDR, CDR2 SFDVKD.

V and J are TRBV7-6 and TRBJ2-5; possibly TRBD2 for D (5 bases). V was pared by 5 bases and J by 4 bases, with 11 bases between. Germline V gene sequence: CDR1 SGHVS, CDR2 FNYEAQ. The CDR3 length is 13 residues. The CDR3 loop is CASSPRRLETQYF. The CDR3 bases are TGTGCCAGCAGCCCCAGGAGGCTAGAGACCCAGTACTTC.

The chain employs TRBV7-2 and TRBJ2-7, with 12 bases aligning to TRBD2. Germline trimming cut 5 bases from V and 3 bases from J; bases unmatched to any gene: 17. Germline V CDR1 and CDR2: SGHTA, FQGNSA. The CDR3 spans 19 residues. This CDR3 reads CASSLRWLAGGPLIYEQYF. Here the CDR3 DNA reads TGTGCCAGCAGCCTCCGGTGGCTAGCGGGGGGGCCCTTAATCTACGAGCAGTACTTC. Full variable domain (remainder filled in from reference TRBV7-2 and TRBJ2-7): GAGVSQSPSNKVTEKGKDVELRCDPISGHTALYWYRQSLGQGLEFLIYFQGNSAPDKSGLPSDRFSAERTGGSVSTLTIQRTQQEDSAVYLCASSLRWLAGGPLIYEQYFGPGTRLTVT.

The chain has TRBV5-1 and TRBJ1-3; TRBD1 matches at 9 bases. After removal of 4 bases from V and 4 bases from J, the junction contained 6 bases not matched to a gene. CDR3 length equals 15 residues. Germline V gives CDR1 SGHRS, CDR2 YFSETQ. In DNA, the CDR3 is TGCGCCAGCAGCAAGGCGACAGGGGGAGGAAACACCATATATTTT. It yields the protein CASSKATGGGNTIYF.

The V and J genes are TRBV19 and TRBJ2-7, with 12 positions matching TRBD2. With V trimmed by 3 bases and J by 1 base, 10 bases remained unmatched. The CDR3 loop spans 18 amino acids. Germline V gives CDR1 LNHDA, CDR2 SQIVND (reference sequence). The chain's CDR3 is CASSMRTSGTFRSYEQYF. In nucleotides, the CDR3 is TGTGCCAGTAGTATGCGGACTAGCGGGACTTTTCGGTCCTACGAGCAGTACTTC.

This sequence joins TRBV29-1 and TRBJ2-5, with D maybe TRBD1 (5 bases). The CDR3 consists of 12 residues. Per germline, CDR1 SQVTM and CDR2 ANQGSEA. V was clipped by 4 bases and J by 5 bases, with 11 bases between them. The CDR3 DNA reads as TGCAGCGTTGGGTCTAGGGGTGAGACCCAGTACTTC. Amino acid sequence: CSVGSRGETQYF.

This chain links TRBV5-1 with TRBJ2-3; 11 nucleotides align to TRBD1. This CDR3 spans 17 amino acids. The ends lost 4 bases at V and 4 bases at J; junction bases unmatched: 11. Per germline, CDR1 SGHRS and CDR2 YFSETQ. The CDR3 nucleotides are TGCGCCAGCAGCGTGGACAGGGGGCTCTCTGGCCCAGATACGCAGTATTTT. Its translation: CASSVDRGLSGPDTQYF.

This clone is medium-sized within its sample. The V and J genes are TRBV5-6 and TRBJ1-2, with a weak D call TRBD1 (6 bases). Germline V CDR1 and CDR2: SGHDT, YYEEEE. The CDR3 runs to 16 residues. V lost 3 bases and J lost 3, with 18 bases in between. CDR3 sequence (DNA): TGTGCCAGCAGCTCAAAGGCTCGGGGGGCTGACTATGGCTACACCTTC. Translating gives CASSSKARGADYGYTF.